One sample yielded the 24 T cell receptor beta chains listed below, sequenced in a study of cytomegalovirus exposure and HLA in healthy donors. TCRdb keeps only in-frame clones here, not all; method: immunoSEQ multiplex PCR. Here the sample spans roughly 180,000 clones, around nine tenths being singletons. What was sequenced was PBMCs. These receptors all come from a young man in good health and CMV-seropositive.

The CDR3 coding sequence is TGCAGCGTGGATAGCGGGGGGGCGTACAATGAGCAGTTCTTC. The encoded protein is CSVDSGGAYNEQFF. The gene calls are TRBV29-1 and TRBJ2-1; 11 bases agree with TRBD2. The CDR3 runs to 14 residues. The J segment lost 4 bases and the V segment lost 6 bases, leaving 5 bases of the junction unmatched. Germline V CDR1 and CDR2: SQVTM, ANQGSEA.

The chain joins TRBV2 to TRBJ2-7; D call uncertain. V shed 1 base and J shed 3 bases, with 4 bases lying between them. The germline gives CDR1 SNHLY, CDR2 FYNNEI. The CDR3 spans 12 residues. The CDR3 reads CASSEESYEQYF. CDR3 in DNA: TGTGCCAGCAGTGAAGAGAGCTACGAGCAGTACTTC.

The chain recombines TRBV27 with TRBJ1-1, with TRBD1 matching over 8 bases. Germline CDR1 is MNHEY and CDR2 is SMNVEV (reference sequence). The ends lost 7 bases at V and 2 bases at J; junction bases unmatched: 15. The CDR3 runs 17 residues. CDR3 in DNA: TGTGCCAGCATCAAGCGCCAGGGGGCAGGGAGTAACACTGAAGCTTTCTTT. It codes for CASIKRQGAGSNTEAFF.

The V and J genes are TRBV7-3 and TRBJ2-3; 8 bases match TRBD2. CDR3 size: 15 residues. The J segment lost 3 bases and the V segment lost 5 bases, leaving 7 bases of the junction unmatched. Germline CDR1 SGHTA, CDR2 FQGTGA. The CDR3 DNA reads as TGTGCCAGCAGCCTTGGGGTAGCGGGGACAGATACGCAGTATTTT. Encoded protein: CASSLGVAGTDTQYF. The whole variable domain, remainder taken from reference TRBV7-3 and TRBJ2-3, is GAGVSQTPSNKVTEKGKYVELRCDPISGHTALYWYRQSLGQGPEFLIYFQGTGAADDSGLPNDRFFAVRPEGSVSTLKIQRTERGDSAVYLCASSLGVAGTDTQYFGPGTRLTVL.

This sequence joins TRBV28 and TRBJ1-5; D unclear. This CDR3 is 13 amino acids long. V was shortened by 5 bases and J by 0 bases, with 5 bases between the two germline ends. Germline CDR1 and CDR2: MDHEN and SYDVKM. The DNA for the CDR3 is TGTGCCAGCAGTCAATATAGCAATCAGCCCCAGCATTTT. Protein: CASSQYSNQPQHF. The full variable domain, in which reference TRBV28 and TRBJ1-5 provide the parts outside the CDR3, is DVKVTQSSRYLVKRTGEKVFLECVQDMDHENMFWYRQDPGLGLRLIYFSYDVKMKEKGDIPEGYSVSREKKERFSLILESASTNQTSMYLCASSQYSNQPQHFGDGTRLSIL.

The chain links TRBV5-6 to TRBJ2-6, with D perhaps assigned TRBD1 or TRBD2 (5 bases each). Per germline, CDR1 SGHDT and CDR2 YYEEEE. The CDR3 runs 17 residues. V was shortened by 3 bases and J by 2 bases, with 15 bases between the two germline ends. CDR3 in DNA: TGTGCCAGCAGCTACCTTTCCGGGGCGGCTGGGGCCAACGTCCTGACTTTC. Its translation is CASSYLSGAAGANVLTF.

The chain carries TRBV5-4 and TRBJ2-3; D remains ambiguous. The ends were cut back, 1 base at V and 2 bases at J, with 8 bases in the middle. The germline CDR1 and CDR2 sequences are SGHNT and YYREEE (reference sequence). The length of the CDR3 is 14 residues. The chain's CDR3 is CASSLPYNTDTQYF. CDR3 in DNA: TGTGCCAGCAGCTTGCCGTACAACACAGATACGCAGTATTTT.

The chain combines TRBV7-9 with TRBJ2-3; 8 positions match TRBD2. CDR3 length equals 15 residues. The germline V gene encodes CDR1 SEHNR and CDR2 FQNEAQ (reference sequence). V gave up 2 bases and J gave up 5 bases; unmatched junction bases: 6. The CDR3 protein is CASSLRGGSLDTQYF. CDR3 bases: TGTGCCAGCAGCTTACGGGGGGGCTCCTTAGATACGCAGTATTTT.

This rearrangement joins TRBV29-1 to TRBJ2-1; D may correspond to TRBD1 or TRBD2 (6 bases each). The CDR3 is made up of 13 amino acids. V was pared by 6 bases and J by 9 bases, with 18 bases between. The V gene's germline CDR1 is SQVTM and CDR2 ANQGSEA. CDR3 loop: CSVPVGGHIEQFF. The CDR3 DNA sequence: TGCAGCGTCCCGGTGGGGGGCCACATTGAGCAGTTCTTC.

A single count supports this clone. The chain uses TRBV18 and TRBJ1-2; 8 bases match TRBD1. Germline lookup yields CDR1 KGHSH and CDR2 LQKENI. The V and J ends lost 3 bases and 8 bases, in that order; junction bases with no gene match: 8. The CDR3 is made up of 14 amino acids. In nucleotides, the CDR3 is TGTGCCAGCTCACCCGAAGGACAGGGAAGGGGCTACACCTTC. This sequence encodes CASSPEGQGRGYTF. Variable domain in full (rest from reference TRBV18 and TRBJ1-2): NAGVMQNPRHLVRRRGQEARLRCSPMKGHSHVYWYRQLPEEGLKFMVYLQKENIIDESGMPKERFSAEFPKEGPSILRIQQVVRGDSAAYFCASSPEGQGRGYTFGSGTRLTVV.

Written as DNA, the CDR3 is TGTGCCATCAGTGATTCCGGGGGAGGTCAGCCCCAGCATTTT. This sequence encodes CAISDSGGGQPQHF. The V gene is TRBV10-3, the J gene TRBJ1-5; D perhaps matches TRBD1 (5 bases). The germline CDR1 and CDR2 sequences are ENHRY and SYGVKD. CDR3 size: 14 residues. Trimming took off 3 bases at V and 6 bases at J, with 12 bases between the two ends.

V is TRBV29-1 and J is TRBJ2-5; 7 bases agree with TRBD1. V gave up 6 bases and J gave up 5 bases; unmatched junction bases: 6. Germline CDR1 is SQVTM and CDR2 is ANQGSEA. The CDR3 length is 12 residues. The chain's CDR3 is CSVRQGRETQYF. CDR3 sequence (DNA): TGCAGCGTCAGACAGGGCAGGGAGACCCAGTACTTC.

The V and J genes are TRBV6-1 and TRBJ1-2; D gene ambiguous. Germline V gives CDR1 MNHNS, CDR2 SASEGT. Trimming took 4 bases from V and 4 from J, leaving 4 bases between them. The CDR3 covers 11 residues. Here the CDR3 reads CASSVGYGYTF. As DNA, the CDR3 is TGTGCCAGCAGTGTGGGCTATGGCTACACCTTC.

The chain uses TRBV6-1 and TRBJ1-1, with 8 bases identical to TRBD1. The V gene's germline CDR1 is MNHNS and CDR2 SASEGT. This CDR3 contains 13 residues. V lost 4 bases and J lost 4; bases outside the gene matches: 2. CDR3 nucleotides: TGTGCCAGCAGTGCAACAGGGGGCACTGAAGCTTTCTTT. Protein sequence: CASSATGGTEAFF.

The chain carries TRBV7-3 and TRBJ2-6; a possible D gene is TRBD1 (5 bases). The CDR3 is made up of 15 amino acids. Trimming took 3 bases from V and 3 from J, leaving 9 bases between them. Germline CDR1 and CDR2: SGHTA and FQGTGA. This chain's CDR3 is CASSFQGGGANVLTF. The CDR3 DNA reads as TGTGCCAGCAGCTTTCAGGGCGGTGGGGCCAACGTCCTGACTTTC.

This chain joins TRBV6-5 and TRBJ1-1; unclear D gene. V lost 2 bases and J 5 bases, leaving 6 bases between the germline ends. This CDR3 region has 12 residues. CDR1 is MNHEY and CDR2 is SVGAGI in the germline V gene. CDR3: CASSYEGTEAFF. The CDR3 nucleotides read TGTGCCAGCAGTTACGAGGGTACTGAAGCTTTCTTT.

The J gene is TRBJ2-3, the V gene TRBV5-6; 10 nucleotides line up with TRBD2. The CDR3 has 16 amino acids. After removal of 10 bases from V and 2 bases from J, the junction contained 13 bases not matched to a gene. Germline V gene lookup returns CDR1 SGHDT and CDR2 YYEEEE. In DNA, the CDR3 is TGTGCCTCCCAAGGCGGGACTAGCGTATTCACAGATACGCAGTATTTT. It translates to CASQGGTSVFTDTQYF.

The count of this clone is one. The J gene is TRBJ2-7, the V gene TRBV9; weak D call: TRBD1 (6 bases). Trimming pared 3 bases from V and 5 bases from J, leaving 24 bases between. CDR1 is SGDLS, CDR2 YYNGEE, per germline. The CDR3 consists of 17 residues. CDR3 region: CASSALAQGTGSDEQYF. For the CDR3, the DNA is TGTGCCAGCAGCGCCCTCGCGCAGGGGACGGGGAGCGACGAGCAGTACTTC.

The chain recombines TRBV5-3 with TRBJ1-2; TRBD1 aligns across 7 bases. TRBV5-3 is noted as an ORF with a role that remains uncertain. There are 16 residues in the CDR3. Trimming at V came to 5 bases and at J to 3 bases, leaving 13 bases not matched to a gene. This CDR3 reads CARSCSGTVYYYGYTF. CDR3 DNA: TGTGCCAGAAGTTGTTCCGGGACAGTTTACTACTATGGCTACACCTTC.

The CDR3 sequence: CSVALDSEKLFF. The CDR3 region has the DNA TGCAGCGTTGCCCTTGACAGTGAAAAACTGTTTTTT. The genes are TRBV29-1 and TRBJ1-4; the D gene is possibly TRBD1 (5 bases). Looked up from germline, CDR1 is SQVTM and CDR2 is ANQGSEA. CDR3 length equals 12 residues. The V end lost 4 bases, the J end lost 7 bases, and 10 bases lay between the germline ends.

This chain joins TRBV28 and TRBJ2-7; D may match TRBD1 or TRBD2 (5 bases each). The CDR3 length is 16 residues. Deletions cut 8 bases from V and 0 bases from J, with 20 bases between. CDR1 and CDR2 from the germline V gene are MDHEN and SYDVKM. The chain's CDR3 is CASSSGTQVISYEQYF. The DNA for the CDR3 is TGTGCCAGCTCTTCGGGGACGCAGGTGATCTCCTACGAGCAGTACTTC.

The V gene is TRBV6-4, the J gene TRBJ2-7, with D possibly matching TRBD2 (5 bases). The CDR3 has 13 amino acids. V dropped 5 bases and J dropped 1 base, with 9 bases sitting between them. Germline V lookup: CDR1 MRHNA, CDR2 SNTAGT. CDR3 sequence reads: CASSRTPSYEQYF. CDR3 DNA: TGTGCCAGCAGTCGGACTCCTTCCTACGAGCAGTACTTC.

The CDR3 DNA reads TGTGCCAGCAGCTTAAACGGGGCCACAGATACGCAGTATTTT. It codes for CASSLNGATDTQYF. J is TRBJ2-3 and V is TRBV7-9; D tentatively fits TRBD1 or TRBD2 (5 bases each). V gave up 2 bases and J gave up 2 bases, with 8 bases separating them. The germline V gene has CDR1 SEHNR and CDR2 FQNEAQ (reference sequence). This CDR3 is 14 amino acids long.

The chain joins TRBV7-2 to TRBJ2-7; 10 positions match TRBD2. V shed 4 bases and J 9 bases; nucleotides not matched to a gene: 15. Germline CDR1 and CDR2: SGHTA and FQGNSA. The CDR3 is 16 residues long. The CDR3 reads CASSSGLAEDFLGQYF. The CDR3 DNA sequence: TGTGCCAGCAGCTCTGGACTAGCGGAAGACTTCCTAGGGCAGTACTTC.